The entry below gives a single T cell receptor (beta chain) sequence along with its context. Its antigen is undetermined. These data originate in a study of cytomegalovirus exposure and HLA in healthy donors. Primers for the PCR totalled 60 Vbeta and 13 Jbeta. Sequenced by immunoSEQ multiplex PCR; TCRdb stores in-frame clones only, minus some. The table records over 110,000 clones, around 79% of them present only once. The V and J ends lost 6 bases and 7 bases respectively, with 16 bases between them. Germline-derived CDR1 and CDR2 are MNHEY and SVGAGI. The CDR3 extends over 14 amino acids. Study-level points and caveats: In a later analysis, about 17,000 TCR beta sequences were associated with HLA alleles at 0.05 false discovery rate.

V is TRBV6-5 and J is TRBJ1-5; D perhaps matches TRBD1 (6 bases). The clonotype originates from a man younger than 35 in good health and CMV-seronegative. The material sequenced was PBMCs. The CDR3 region has the DNA TGTGCCAGCAGCCCGGGACATGCATACCAGCCCCAGCATTTT. Its translation is CASSPGHAYQPQHF.